This T cell receptor beta chain was obtained from a study of cytomegalovirus exposure and HLA in healthy donors. Study-level results: HLA alleles were associated with some 16,000 TCR beta sequences in a later analysis at 0.05 false discovery rate. According to a later analysis, donors in an Asian-associated ancestry cluster reportedly had fewer N-insertions than the approximately 720-donor mean.

The primer mix had 60 Vbeta and 13 Jbeta primers. This table comes from immunoSEQ multiplex PCR, and its TCRdb copy is limited to in-frame clones, with some not included. Of 100,000 to 150,000 clones in the sample, 80% are singletons; the top ten hold about 4%. V was pared by 5 bases and J by 4 bases, with 10 bases of the junction left unmatched. Germline V CDR1 and CDR2: LNHDA, SQIVND (reference sequence). The CDR3 consists of 15 residues. This clone has more than one count but fewer than ten. The antigen is unknown. This TCR was sampled from a woman in her 40s in good health and CMV-seronegative. This rearrangement joins TRBV19 to TRBJ2-7; TRBD2 aligns across 8 bases. Sequencing input: PBMCs. Written as DNA, the CDR3 is TGTGCCAGTAGTCTTTCGAGCGGGAGCTCGTACGAGCAGTACTTC. Its translation is CASSLSSGSSYEQYF.